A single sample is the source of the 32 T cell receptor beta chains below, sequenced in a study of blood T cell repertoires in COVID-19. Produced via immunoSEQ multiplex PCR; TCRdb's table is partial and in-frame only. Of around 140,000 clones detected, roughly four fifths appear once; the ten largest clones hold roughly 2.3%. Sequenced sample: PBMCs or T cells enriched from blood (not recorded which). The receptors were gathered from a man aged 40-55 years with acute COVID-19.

The DNA for the CDR3 is TGTGCCAGCAGAGGAGCGGGAGGGAACACCGGGGAGCTGTTTTTT. It yields the protein CASRGAGGNTGELFF. The chain employs TRBV28 and TRBJ2-2; TRBD2 agrees at 9 bases. The CDR3 runs to 15 residues. CDR1 and CDR2 from the germline V gene are MDHEN and SYDVKM. J lost 1 base, V lost 6 bases, and 3 bases had no gene match.

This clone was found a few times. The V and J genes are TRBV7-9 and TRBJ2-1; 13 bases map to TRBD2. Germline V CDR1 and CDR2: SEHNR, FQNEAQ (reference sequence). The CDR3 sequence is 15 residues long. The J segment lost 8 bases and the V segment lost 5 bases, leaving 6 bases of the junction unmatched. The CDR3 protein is CASSPTSGGAYEQFF. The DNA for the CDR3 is TGTGCCAGCAGCCCAACTAGCGGGGGGGCCTATGAGCAGTTCTTC. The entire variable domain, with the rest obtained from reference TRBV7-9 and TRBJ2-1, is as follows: DTGVSQNPRHKITKRGQNVTFRCDPISEHNRLYWYRQTLGQGPEFLTYFQNEAQLEKSRLLSDRFSAERPKGSFSTLEIQRTEQGDSAMYLCASSPTSGGAYEQFFGPGTRLTVL.

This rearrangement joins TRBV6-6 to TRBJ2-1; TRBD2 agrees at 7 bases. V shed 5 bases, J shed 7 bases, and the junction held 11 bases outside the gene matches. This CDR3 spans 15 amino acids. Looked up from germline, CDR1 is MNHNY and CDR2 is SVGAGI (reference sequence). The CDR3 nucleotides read TGTGCCAGCAGTAACCGGGGGAGGGCCATGAATGAGCAGTTCTTC. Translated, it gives CASSNRGRAMNEQFF.

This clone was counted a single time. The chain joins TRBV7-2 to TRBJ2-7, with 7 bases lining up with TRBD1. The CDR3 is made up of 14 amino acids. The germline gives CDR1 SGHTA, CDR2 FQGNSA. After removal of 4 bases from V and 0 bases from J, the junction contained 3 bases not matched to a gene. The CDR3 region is CASSSRDSSYEQYF. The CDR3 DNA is TGTGCCAGCAGCTCTCGGGACAGCTCCTACGAGCAGTACTTC.

CDR3 sequence (DNA): TGTGCCAGTGTGGGACAGGGGAATCAGCCCCAGCATTTT. It is translated as CASVGQGNQPQHF. This chain uses TRBV19 with TRBJ1-5; 10 positions match TRBD1. Germline CDR1 LNHDA, CDR2 SQIVND (reference sequence). Germline trimming cut 8 bases from V and 4 bases from J; bases unmatched to any gene: 2. The CDR3 has 13 amino acids.

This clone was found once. The CDR3 DNA sequence: TGTGCCAGCAGCAACAACAGGGTTTCTGAGTCACCCCTCCACTTT. Translated, it gives CASSNNRVSESPLHF. V gene TRBV7-2 combines with J gene TRBJ1-6; a weak D match, TRBD1 (6 bases). Germline lookup yields CDR1 SGHTA and CDR2 FQGNSA. The CDR3 spans 15 residues. Trimming removed 5 bases at V and 10 bases at J, with 18 bases between.

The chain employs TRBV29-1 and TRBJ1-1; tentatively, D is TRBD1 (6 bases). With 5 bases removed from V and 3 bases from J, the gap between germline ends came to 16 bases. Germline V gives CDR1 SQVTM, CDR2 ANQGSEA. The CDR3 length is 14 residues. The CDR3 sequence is CSVPTGGADTEAFF. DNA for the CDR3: TGCAGCGTTCCCACCGGGGGGGCAGACACTGAAGCTTTCTTT. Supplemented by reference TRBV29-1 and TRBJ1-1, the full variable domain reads SAVISQKPSRDICQRGTSLTIQCQVDSQVTMMFWYRQQPGQSLTLIATANQGSEATYESGFVIDKFPISRPNLTFSTLTVSNMSPEDSSIYLCSVPTGGADTEAFFGQGTRLTVV.

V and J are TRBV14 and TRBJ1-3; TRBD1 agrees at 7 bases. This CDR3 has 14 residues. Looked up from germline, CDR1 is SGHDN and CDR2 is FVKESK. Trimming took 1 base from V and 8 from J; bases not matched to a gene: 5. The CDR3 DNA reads TGTGCCAGCAGCCAAGGACAGGGCCGGGACACCATATATTTT. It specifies CASSQGQGRDTIYF.

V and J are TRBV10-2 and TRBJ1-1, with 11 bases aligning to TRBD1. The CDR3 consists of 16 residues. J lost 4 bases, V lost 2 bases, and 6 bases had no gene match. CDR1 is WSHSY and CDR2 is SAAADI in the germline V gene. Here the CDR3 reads CASSEPGQGAGTEAFF. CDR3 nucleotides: TGCGCCAGCAGTGAGCCTGGACAGGGGGCAGGCACTGAAGCTTTCTTT.

The CDR3 here is CASSSQSQFF. The CDR3 region has the DNA TGTGCCAGCAGTTCCCAATCGCAGTTCTTC. The chain combines TRBV28 with TRBJ2-1, with unresolved D. CDR3 length equals 10 residues. Trimming shortened V by 4 bases and J by 12 bases, and 7 bases separated the two germline ends. Germline CDR1 and CDR2: MDHEN and SYDVKM.

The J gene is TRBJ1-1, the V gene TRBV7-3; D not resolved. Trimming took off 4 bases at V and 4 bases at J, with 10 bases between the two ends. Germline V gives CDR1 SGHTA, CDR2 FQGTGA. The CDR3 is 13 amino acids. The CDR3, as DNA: TGTGCCAGCAGCTCTGTGGAGATCACTGAAGCTTTCTTT. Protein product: CASSSVEITEAFF.

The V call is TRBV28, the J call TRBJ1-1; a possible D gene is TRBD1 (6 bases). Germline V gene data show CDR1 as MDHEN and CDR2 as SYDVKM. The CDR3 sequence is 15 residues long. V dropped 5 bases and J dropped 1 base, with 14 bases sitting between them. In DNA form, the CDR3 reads TGTGCCAGCAGTACACAGGGATCGGGGAACACTGAAGCTTTCTTT. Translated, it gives CASSTQGSGNTEAFF.

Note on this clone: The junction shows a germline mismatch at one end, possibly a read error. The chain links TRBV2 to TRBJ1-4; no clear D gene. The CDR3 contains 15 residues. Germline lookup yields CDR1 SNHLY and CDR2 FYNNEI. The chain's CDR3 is CASRLPLPRRGKTVF. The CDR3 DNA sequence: TGTGCCAGCAGGCTCCCCCTACCTCGACGGGGAAAAACTGTTTTT. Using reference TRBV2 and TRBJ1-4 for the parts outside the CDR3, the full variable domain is EPEVTQTPSHQVTQMGQEVILRCVPISNHLYFYWYRQILGQKVEFLVSFYNNEISEKSEIFDDQFSVERPDGSNFTLKIRSTKLEDSAMYFCASRLPLPRRGKTVFGSGTQLSVL.

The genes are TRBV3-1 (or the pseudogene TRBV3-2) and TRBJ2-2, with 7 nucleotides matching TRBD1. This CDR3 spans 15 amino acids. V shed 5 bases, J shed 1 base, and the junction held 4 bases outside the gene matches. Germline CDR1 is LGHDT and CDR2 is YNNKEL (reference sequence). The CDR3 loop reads CASSVYRGNTGELFF. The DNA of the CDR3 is TGTGCCAGCAGCGTCTACAGGGGGAACACCGGGGAGCTGTTTTTT.

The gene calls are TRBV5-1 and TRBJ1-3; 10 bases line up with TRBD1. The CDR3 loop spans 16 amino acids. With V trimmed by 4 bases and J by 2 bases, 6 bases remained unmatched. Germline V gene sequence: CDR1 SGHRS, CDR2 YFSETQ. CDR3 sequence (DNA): TGCGCCAGCAGCAAGACAGGGGGCGGAACTGGAAACACCATATATTTT. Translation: CASSKTGGGTGNTIYF.

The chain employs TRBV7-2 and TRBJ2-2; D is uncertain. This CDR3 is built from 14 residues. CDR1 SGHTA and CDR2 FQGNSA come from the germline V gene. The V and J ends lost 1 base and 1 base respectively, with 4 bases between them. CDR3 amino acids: CASSLVVNTGELFF. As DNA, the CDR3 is TGTGCCAGCAGCTTAGTCGTGAACACCGGGGAGCTGTTTTTT.

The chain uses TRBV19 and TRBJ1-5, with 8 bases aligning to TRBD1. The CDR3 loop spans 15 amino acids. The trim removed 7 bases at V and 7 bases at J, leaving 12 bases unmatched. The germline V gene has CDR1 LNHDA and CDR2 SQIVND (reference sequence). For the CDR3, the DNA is TGTGCCAGTACCGACCCAACAGGGGGTGGACAGCCCCAGCATTTT. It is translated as CASTDPTGGGQPQHF.

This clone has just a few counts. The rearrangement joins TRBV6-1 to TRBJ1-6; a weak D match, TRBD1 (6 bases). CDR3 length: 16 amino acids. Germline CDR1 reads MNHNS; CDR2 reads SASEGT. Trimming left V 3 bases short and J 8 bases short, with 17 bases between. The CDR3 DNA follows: TGTGCCAGCAGTGAGATCGGGGGGCGAAATCATTCACCCCTCCACTTT. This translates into CASSEIGGRNHSPLHF.

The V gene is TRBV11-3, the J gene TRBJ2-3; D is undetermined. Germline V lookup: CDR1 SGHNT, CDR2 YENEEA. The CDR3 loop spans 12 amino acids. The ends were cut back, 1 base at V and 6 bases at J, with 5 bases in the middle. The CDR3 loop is CASSLAGDTQYF. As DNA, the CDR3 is TGTGCCAGCAGCTTAGCCGGTGATACGCAGTATTTT.

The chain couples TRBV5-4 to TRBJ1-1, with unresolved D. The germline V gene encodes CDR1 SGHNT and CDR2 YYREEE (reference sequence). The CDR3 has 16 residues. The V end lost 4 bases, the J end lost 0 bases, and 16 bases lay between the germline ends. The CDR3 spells CASSVAGLTMNTEAFF. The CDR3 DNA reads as TGTGCCAGCAGCGTTGCGGGCCTCACTATGAACACTGAAGCTTTCTTT.

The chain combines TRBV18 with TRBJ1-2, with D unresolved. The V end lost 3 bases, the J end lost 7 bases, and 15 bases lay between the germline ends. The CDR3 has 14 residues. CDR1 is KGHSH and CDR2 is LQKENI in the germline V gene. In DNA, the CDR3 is TGTGCCAGCTCACCGAACTCCCTATTAACTGGCTACACCTTC. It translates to CASSPNSLLTGYTF. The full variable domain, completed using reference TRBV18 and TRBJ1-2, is NAGVMQNPRHLVRRRGQEARLRCSPMKGHSHVYWYRQLPEEGLKFMVYLQKENIIDESGMPKERFSAEFPKEGPSILRIQQVVRGDSAAYFCASSPNSLLTGYTFGSGTRLTVV.

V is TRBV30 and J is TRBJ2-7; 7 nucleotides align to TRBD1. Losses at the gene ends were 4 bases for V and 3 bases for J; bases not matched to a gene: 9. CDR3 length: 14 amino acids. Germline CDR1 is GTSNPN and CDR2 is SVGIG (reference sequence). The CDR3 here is CAWKGPWTGYEQYF. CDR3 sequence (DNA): TGTGCCTGGAAGGGCCCCTGGACAGGCTACGAGCAGTACTTC.

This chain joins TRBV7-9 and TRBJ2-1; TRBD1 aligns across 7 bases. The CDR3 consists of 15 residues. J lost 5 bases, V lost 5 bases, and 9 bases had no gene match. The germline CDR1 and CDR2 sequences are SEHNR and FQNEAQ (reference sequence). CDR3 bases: TGTGCCAGCAGCCCGATACAGGGGAGTGACAATGAGCAGTTCTTC. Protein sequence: CASSPIQGSDNEQFF.

This CDR3 is CASRGTGNGYEQYF. The CDR3 nucleotides are TGTGCCAGCAGGGGGACAGGCAACGGGTACGAGCAGTACTTC. The chain combines TRBV28 with TRBJ2-7; 8 bases are a match to TRBD1. CDR3 size: 14 residues. Germline V gives CDR1 MDHEN, CDR2 SYDVKM. After removal of 6 bases from V and 4 bases from J, the junction contained 8 bases not matched to a gene.

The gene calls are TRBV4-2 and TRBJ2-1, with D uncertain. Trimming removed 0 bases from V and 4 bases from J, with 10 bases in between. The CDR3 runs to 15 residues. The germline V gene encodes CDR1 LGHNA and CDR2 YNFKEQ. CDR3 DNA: TGTGCCAGCAGCCAAGATATCCCAGGATACAATGAGCAGTTCTTC. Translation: CASSQDIPGYNEQFF.

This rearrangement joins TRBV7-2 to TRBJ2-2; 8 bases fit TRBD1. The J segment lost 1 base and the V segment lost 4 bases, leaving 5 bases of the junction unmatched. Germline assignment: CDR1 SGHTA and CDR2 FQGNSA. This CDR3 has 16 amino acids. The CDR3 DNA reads TGTGCCAGCAGCTCGCTCGGGACAGGGAACACCGGGGAGCTGTTTTTT. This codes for CASSSLGTGNTGELFF.

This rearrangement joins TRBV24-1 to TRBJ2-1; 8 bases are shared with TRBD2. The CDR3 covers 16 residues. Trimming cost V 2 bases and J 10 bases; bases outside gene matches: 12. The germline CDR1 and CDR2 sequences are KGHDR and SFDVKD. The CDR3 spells CATSDWGLGNQYEQFF. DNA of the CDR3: TGTGCCACCAGTGATTGGGGACTAGGAAATCAATACGAGCAGTTCTTC.

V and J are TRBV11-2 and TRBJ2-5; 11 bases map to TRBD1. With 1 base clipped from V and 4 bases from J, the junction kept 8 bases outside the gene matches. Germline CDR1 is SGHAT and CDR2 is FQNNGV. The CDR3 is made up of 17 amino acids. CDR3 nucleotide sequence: TGTGCCAGCAGCTTAGGGCGGGGACAGGGGGAGGCAGAGACCCAGTACTTC. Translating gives CASSLGRGQGEAETQYF. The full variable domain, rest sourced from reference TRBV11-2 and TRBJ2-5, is EAGVAQSPRYKIIEKRQSVAFWCNPISGHATLYWYQQILGQGPKLLIQFQNNGVVDDSQLPKDRFSAERLKGVDSTLKIQPAKLEDSAVYLCASSLGRGQGEAETQYFGPGTRLLVL.

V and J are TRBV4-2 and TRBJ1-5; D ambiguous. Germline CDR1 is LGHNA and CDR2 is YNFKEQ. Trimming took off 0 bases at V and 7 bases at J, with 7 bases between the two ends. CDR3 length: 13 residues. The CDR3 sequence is CASSQDQQQPQHF. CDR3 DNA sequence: TGTGCCAGCAGCCAAGATCAACAACAGCCCCAGCATTTT.

The CDR3 loop is CASSLVLGGQETQYF. As DNA, the CDR3 is TGTGCCAGCTCCCTCGTGTTAGGGGGTCAAGAGACCCAGTACTTC. The gene calls are TRBV18 and TRBJ2-5; tentatively, D is TRBD1 (6 bases). This CDR3 contains 15 residues. The V gene's germline CDR1 is KGHSH and CDR2 LQKENI. Trimming shortened V by 6 bases and J by 2 bases, and 16 bases separated the two germline ends.

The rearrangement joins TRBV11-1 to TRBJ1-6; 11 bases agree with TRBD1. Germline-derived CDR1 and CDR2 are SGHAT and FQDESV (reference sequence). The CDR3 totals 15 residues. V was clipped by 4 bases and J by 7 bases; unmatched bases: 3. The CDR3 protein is CASSSRTGGNSPLHF. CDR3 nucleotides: TGTGCCAGCAGCTCTCGGACAGGGGGCAATTCACCCCTCCACTTT.

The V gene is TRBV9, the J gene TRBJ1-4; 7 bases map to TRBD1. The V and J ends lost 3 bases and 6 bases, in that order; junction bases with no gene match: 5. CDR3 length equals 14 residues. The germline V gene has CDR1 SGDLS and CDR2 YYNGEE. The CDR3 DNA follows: TGTGCCAGCAGCGAGACTGGACAGGATGAAAAACTGTTTTTT. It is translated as CASSETGQDEKLFF.